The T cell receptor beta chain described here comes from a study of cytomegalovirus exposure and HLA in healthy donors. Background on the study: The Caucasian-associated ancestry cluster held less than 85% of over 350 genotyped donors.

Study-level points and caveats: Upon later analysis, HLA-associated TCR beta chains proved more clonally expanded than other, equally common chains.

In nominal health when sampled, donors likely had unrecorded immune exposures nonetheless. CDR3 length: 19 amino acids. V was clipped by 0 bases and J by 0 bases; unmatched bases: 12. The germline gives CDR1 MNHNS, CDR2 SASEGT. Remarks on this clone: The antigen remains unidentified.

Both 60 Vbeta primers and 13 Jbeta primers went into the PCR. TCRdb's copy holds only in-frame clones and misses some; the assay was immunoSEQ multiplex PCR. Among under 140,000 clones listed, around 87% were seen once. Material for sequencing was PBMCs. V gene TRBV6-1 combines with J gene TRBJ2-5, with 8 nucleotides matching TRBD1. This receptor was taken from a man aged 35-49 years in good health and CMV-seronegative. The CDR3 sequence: CASSEARQGMFGDQETQYF. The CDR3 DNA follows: TGTGCCAGCAGTGAAGCGCGACAGGGGATGTTTGGGGACCAAGAGACCCAGTACTTC.